These 22 T cell receptor beta chains were all obtained from the same sample, sequenced in a study of OX40 agonist ivuxolimab in advanced cancers. The repertoire was sequenced with immunoSEQ multiplex PCR; TCRdb's copy has only in-frame clones and lacks some. Of tens of thousands of clones in the sample, roughly 90% were seen once. Source: CD4+ or CD8+ T cells sorted from blood, taken in a trial of the OX40 agonist ivuxolimab. The receptors originated from an adult with an advanced solid tumor such as melanoma, head and neck, liver or kidney cancer.

J is TRBJ2-5 and V is TRBV4-1; possible D gene TRBD2, 8 bases. V was pared by 4 bases and J by 9 bases, with 18 bases between. Germline assignment: CDR1 MGHRA and CDR2 YSYEKL. CDR3 length: 14 amino acids. CDR3: CASSRDSGGVAQYF. DNA of the CDR3: TGCGCCAGCAGCCGGGACAGCGGGGGTGTGGCCCAGTACTTC.

This rearrangement joins TRBV5-6 to TRBJ2-5, with D unclear. The germline V gene has CDR1 SGHDT and CDR2 YYEEEE. V gave up 1 base and J gave up 4 bases, with 5 bases separating them. The CDR3 runs 12 residues. The CDR3 loop reads CASSLNRETQYF. For the CDR3, the DNA is TGTGCCAGCAGCTTGAATCGAGAGACCCAGTACTTC.

This chain joins TRBV4-2 and TRBJ1-3, with 10 bases aligning to TRBD1. Trimming removed 0 bases from V and 2 bases from J; junction bases left unmatched: 1. The CDR3 has 16 amino acids. Germline CDR1 LGHNA, CDR2 YNFKEQ. Here the CDR3 DNA reads TGTGCCAGCAGCCAAGAAGGACAGGGGGCTGGAAACACCATATATTTT. Protein: CASSQEGQGAGNTIYF.

The V gene is TRBV28, the J gene TRBJ1-4; D may be TRBD1 (6 bases). The germline CDR1 and CDR2 sequences are MDHEN and SYDVKM. V dropped 6 bases and J dropped 8 bases, with 16 bases sitting between them. The CDR3 totals 14 residues. CDR3 in DNA: TGTGCCAGCAGAACCGGGGGCGAATACGAAAAACTGTTTTTT. This translates into CASRTGGEYEKLFF.

The rearrangement links TRBV5-5 to TRBJ1-2; tentative D call: TRBD1 (5 bases). The germline V gene encodes CDR1 SGHKS and CDR2 YYEKEE (reference sequence). This CDR3 has 14 amino acids. Trimming shortened V by 4 bases and J by 6 bases, and 16 bases separated the two germline ends. CDR3 nucleotides: TGTGCCAGCAGCGGCCGGGTCCTGGGGCATGGCTACACCTTC. As protein: CASSGRVLGHGYTF.

CDR3 in DNA: TGTGCCAGCAGCTTCAGTTTATCCTACAATGAGCAGTTCTTC. Protein: CASSFSLSYNEQFF. The chain links TRBV7-9 to TRBJ2-1; D not certain. Germline assignment: CDR1 SEHNR and CDR2 FQNEAQ (reference sequence). This CDR3 is 14 amino acids long. Trimming took off 3 bases at V and 1 base at J, with 7 bases between the two ends.

The chain links TRBV4-1 to TRBJ2-3; maybe TRBD1 (6 bases). Germline CDR1 reads MGHRA; CDR2 reads YSYEKL. The CDR3 is 17 residues long. Trimming took off 1 base at V and 0 bases at J, with 14 bases between the two ends. CDR3 sequence (DNA): TGCGCCAGCAGCCAAGTTAAGCCAGGGACAAGCACAGATACGCAGTATTTT. Protein sequence: CASSQVKPGTSTDTQYF.

The chain carries TRBV7-2 and TRBJ1-4; D possibly corresponds to TRBD1 (5 bases). The CDR3 is 14 residues long. Germline-derived CDR1 and CDR2 are SGHTA and FQGNSA. V was trimmed by 5 bases and J by 3 bases, leaving 10 bases between them. CDR3: CASSRDRANEKLFF. CDR3 nucleotides: TGTGCCAGCAGCCGGGACCGAGCTAATGAAAAACTGTTTTTT.

Concerning this clone: The sample contains more than one DNA sequence encoding this CDR3. The chain couples TRBV30 to TRBJ2-5; D not certain. In germline, CDR1 is GTSNPN, CDR2 SVGIG (reference sequence). This CDR3 is built from 11 residues. V was clipped by 3 bases and J by 5 bases, with 7 bases between them. CDR3 loop: CAWSRVETQYF. In nucleotides, the CDR3 is TGTGCCTGGAGCCGGGTGGAGACCCAGTACTTC.

J is TRBJ2-3 and V is TRBV4-1, with D perhaps matching TRBD2 (6 bases). The CDR3 runs 15 residues. Germline assignment: CDR1 MGHRA and CDR2 YSYEKL. V dropped 3 bases and J dropped 0 bases, with 10 bases sitting between them. Written as DNA, the CDR3 is TGCGCCAGCAGCCATTCTAGCGCCAGCACAGATACGCAGTATTTT. This gives the protein CASSHSSASTDTQYF.

The chain employs TRBV11-2 and TRBJ2-5, with a tentative D call TRBD2 (6 bases). CDR3 length: 13 amino acids. Trimming took 7 bases from V and 1 from J, leaving 10 bases between them. Germline V gene lookup returns CDR1 SGHAT and CDR2 FQNNGV. Here the CDR3 reads CASTQEGQETQYF. The CDR3, as DNA: TGTGCCAGCACTCAGGAGGGCCAAGAGACCCAGTACTTC.

This clone occurred a few times. The CDR3 nucleotides read TGCGCCAGCAGCTTTTTACAGGGCTCCTACGAGCAGTACTTC. Translating gives CASSFLQGSYEQYF. The chain has TRBV5-1 and TRBJ2-7, with D tentatively TRBD1 (6 bases). CDR1 is SGHRS, CDR2 YFSETQ, per germline. CDR3 length equals 14 residues. The ends were cut back, 2 bases at V and 0 bases at J, with 9 bases in the middle.

The V and J genes are TRBV11-2 and TRBJ1-1; the match to TRBD1 covers 7 bases. The V gene end was trimmed by 4 bases and the J gene end by 6 bases; junction bases not matched to a gene: 5. The CDR3 extends over 13 amino acids. Germline assignment: CDR1 SGHAT and CDR2 FQNNGV. CDR3 sequence (DNA): TGTGCCAGCAGCTCTACTCAGGGGGCTGAAGCTTTCTTT. Residues: CASSSTQGAEAFF.

The gene calls are TRBV19 and TRBJ1-5, with D possibly TRBD1 on 6 matching bases. Germline CDR1 and CDR2: LNHDA and SQIVND (reference sequence). V was trimmed by 3 bases and J by 0 bases, leaving 12 bases between them. This CDR3 has 16 amino acids. In DNA, the CDR3 is TGTGCCAGTAGTATTCCCCGGGGGCCTAGCAATCAGCCCCAGCATTTT. This gives the protein CASSIPRGPSNQPQHF.

The V gene is TRBV7-3, the J gene TRBJ2-1; D may be TRBD1 or TRBD2 (7 bases each). The ends were cut back, 2 bases at V and 5 bases at J, with 13 bases in the middle. Germline CDR1 and CDR2: SGHTA and FQGTGA. This CDR3 has 15 residues. DNA for the CDR3: TGTGCCAGCAGCTTAGAGGGAGGGGGCCACAATGAGCAGTTCTTC. As protein: CASSLEGGGHNEQFF.

CDR3 amino acids: CASSLERVGTLFSSYNEQFF. In DNA, the CDR3 is TGCGCCAGCAGCTTGGAACGCGTGGGAACACTTTTCTCGTCCTACAATGAGCAGTTCTTC. J is TRBJ2-1 and V is TRBV5-1; D is unresolved. Trimming took 0 bases from V and 1 from J, leaving 23 bases between them. The germline V gene encodes CDR1 SGHRS and CDR2 YFSETQ. The CDR3 spans 20 residues.

The rearrangement uses TRBV6-5 and TRBJ2-7, with D tentatively TRBD1 (5 bases). The germline V gene encodes CDR1 MNHEY and CDR2 SVGAGI. The V gene lost 2 bases and the J gene lost 3 bases, with 14 bases spanning the gap. The CDR3 totals 15 residues. The CDR3 DNA reads TGTGCCAGCAGTTACCAAACTGACAGTAACTACGAGCAGTACTTC. It is translated as CASSYQTDSNYEQYF.

This clone appeared once. CDR3: CASSFQTTSTDTQYF. DNA of the CDR3: TGCGCCAGCAGCTTCCAAACCACCAGCACAGATACGCAGTATTTT. The V call is TRBV5-1, the J call TRBJ2-3; D is ambiguous. Trimming cost V 2 bases and J 0 bases, with 10 bases left between them. Germline V gene lookup returns CDR1 SGHRS and CDR2 YFSETQ. The CDR3 loop spans 15 amino acids. Together with reference TRBV5-1 and TRBJ2-3, the CDR3 gives the full variable domain: KAGVTQTPRYLIKTRGQQVTLSCSPISGHRSVSWYQQTPGQGLQFLFEYFSETQRNKGNFPGRFSGRQFSNSRSEMNVSTLELGDSALYLCASSFQTTSTDTQYFGPGTRLTVL.

The rearrangement joins TRBV6-5 to TRBJ2-6, with D tentatively TRBD2 (6 bases). CDR3 length: 15 amino acids. Germline assignment: CDR1 MNHEY and CDR2 SVGAGI. V shed 4 bases and J shed 2 bases, with 9 bases lying between them. The CDR3 loop reads CASSFRGTGANVLTF. CDR3 DNA: TGTGCCAGCAGTTTTCGGGGGACTGGGGCCAACGTCCTGACTTTC.

The DNA for the CDR3 is TGTGCCAGCAGCCAAGATCTCCCAGGACAGGGCGCAGATACGCAGTATTTT. Amino acid sequence: CASSQDLPGQGADTQYF. The rearrangement links TRBV4-2 to TRBJ2-3; 8 bases align to TRBD1. The CDR3 spans 17 residues. The V segment lost 0 bases and the J segment 4 bases; nucleotides outside the gene matches: 9. Germline V gene sequence: CDR1 LGHNA, CDR2 YNFKEQ.

The J gene is TRBJ1-1, the V gene TRBV5-5; 8 positions agree with TRBD1. From germline, CDR1 is SGHKS and CDR2 YYEKEE (reference sequence). V gave up 2 bases and J gave up 10 bases; unmatched junction bases: 10. The CDR3 totals 14 residues. The chain's CDR3 is CASSLVLWDRRAFF. CDR3 nucleotide sequence: TGTGCCAGCAGCTTAGTTTTATGGGACAGGCGAGCTTTCTTT. Full variable domain (remainder filled in from reference TRBV5-5 and TRBJ1-1): DAGVTQSPTHLIKTRGQQVTLRCSPISGHKSVSWYQQVLGQGPQFIFQYYEKEERGRGNFPDRFSARQFPNYSSELNVNALLLGDSALYLCASSLVLWDRRAFFGQGTRLTVV.

The rearrangement joins TRBV6-1 to TRBJ1-5; the D gene is possibly TRBD1 (5 bases). The CDR3 has 15 amino acids. The germline V gene encodes CDR1 MNHNS and CDR2 SASEGT. V was pared by 3 bases and J by 1 base, with 10 bases between. The CDR3 coding sequence is TGTGCCAGCAGTGACGGTGACAGCAGCAATCAGCCCCAGCATTTT. Protein sequence: CASSDGDSSNQPQHF.